This paragraph reports one TCR beta chain. The sample belongs to a study of blood T cell repertoires in COVID-19. Assay: immunoSEQ multiplex PCR; the TCRdb copy retains only in-frame clones and omits some. The data contain 10,000 to 15,000 clones, approximately 78% of them seen just once; the ten biggest clones take up around 34%. The germline V gene has CDR1 SGHNT and CDR2 YYREEE (reference sequence). The J segment lost 5 bases and the V segment lost 9 bases, leaving 9 bases of the junction unmatched. The CDR3 has 14 residues. This receptor was identified in a human donor in a cohort sampled during active COVID-19. The source material was peripheral blood. The genes are TRBV5-4 and TRBJ1-4; 8 bases match TRBD1. Here the CDR3 DNA reads TGTGCCACCTGCCGGGACAGGATAAATGAAAAACTGTTTTTT. This encodes CATCRDRINEKLFF. The full variable domain, its missing parts supplied by reference TRBV5-4 and TRBJ1-4, is ETGVTQSPTHLIKTRGQQVTLRCSSQSGHNTVSWYQQALGQGPQFIFQYYREEENGRGNFPPRFSGLQFPNYSSELNVNALELDDSALYLCATCRDRINEKLFFGSGTQLSVL.